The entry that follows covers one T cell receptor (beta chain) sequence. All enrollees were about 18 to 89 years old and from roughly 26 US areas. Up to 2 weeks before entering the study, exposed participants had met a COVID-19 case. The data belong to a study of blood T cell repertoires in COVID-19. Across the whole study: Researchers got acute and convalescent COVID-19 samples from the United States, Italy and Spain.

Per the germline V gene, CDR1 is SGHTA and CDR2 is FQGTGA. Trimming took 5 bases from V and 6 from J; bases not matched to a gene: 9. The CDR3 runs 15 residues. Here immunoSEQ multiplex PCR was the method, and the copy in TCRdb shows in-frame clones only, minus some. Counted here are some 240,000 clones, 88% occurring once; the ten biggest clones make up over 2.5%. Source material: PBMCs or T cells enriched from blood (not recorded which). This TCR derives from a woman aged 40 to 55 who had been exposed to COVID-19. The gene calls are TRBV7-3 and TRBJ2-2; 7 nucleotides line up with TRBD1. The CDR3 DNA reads TGTGCCAGCAGCCCCGACAGGGTAGCCGCCGGGGAGCTGTTTTTT. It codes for CASSPDRVAAGELFF.